The 17 T cell receptor beta chains given below trace back to one sample, sequenced in a study of OX40 agonist ivuxolimab in advanced cancers. Some clones are missing from TCRdb's copy, which holds only in-frame ones; the method was immunoSEQ multiplex PCR. The repertoire has roughly 65,000 clones, 80% to 85% of them found once; the top ten carry about 2.2%. Sequencing was performed on CD4+ or CD8+ T cells sorted from blood, taken in a trial of the OX40 agonist ivuxolimab. The receptors here all came from an adult with an advanced solid tumor such as melanoma, head and neck, liver or kidney cancer.

The chain combines TRBV30 with TRBJ1-1; D not resolved. The CDR3 extends over 13 amino acids. Germline loops: CDR1 GTSNPN, CDR2 SVGIG (reference sequence). V dropped 2 bases and J dropped 1 base, with 8 bases sitting between them. CDR3 coding DNA: TGTGCCTGGAGTCCGCAGAGGAACACTGAAGCTTTCTTT. This translates into CAWSPQRNTEAFF.

The rearrangement joins TRBV25-1 to TRBJ1-2; D not resolved. This CDR3 has 14 residues. CDR1 is MGHDK, CDR2 SYGVNS, per germline. V dropped 4 bases and J dropped 6 bases, with 15 bases sitting between them. CDR3 sequence reads: CASSVDGRENGYTF. DNA of the CDR3: TGTGCCAGCAGTGTGGATGGGAGGGAAAATGGCTACACCTTC.

J is TRBJ1-3 and V is TRBV4-1; D not certain. Per the germline V gene, CDR1 is MGHRA and CDR2 is YSYEKL. V lost 2 bases to trimming and J lost 2 bases, with 7 bases between them. This CDR3 has 14 amino acids. CDR3 amino acids: CASSQPGTGNTIYF. The CDR3 DNA sequence: TGCGCCAGCAGCCAACCCGGGACTGGAAACACCATATATTTT.

J is TRBJ2-7 and V is TRBV18, with 7 bases that match TRBD1. CDR1 is KGHSH, CDR2 LQKENI, per germline. The J segment lost 4 bases and the V segment lost 6 bases, leaving 3 bases of the junction unmatched. The length of the CDR3 is 12 residues. The CDR3, as DNA: TGTGCCAGCTCTCAACAGGGGTACGAGCAGTACTTC. Amino acid sequence: CASSQQGYEQYF.

The J gene is TRBJ1-2, the V gene TRBV2; 12 bases align to TRBD1. Germline trimming cut 11 bases from V and 4 bases from J; bases unmatched to any gene: 5. CDR1 is SNHLY, CDR2 FYNNEI, per germline. CDR3 length equals 13 residues. The DNA of the CDR3 is TGTGCCGACCGGGACAGGGGGCCCTATGGCTACACCTTC. It codes for CADRDRGPYGYTF.

This rearrangement joins TRBV6-5 to TRBJ1-1, with 7 bases identical to TRBD1. The CDR3 is made up of 13 amino acids. Trimming cost V 2 bases and J 3 bases; bases outside gene matches: 0. CDR1 MNHEY and CDR2 SVGAGI come from the germline V gene. The CDR3, as DNA: TGTGCCAGCAGTTACGACAGGGACACTGAAGCTTTCTTT. Translating gives CASSYDRDTEAFF.

V gene TRBV5-8 combines with J gene TRBJ1-5; TRBD1 might be the D (5 bases). Germline V gene data show CDR1 as SGHTS and CDR2 as YDEGEE. This CDR3 comprises 15 residues. V lost 3 bases and J lost 5, with 15 bases in between. The CDR3 nucleotides read TGTGCCAGCAGCTGGGGGACTGAACCCGATCAGCCCCAGCATTTT. Amino acids: CASSWGTEPDQPQHF.

The chain recombines TRBV29-1 with TRBJ1-2; D not resolved. This CDR3 has 16 amino acids. Trimming removed 0 bases at V and 2 bases at J, with 16 bases between. The germline gives CDR1 SQVTM, CDR2 ANQGSEA. CDR3: CSVEDLIGIGNYGYTF. For the CDR3, the DNA is TGCAGCGTTGAAGATTTGATCGGGATAGGGAACTATGGCTACACCTTC.

This CDR3 reads CASSTGQGGPGELFF. CDR3 DNA sequence: TGTGCCAGCAGCACGGGACAGGGCGGTCCCGGGGAGCTGTTTTTT. The J gene is TRBJ2-2, the V gene TRBV11-3, with 9 bases matching TRBD1. Germline CDR1 is SGHNT and CDR2 is YENEEA. CDR3 size: 15 residues. The ends lost 5 bases at V and 6 bases at J; junction bases unmatched: 7.

The chain is built from TRBV28 and TRBJ2-3; 7 positions agree with TRBD2. This CDR3 is 14 amino acids long. The V segment lost 2 bases and the J segment 5 bases; nucleotides outside the gene matches: 4. Germline CDR1 and CDR2: MDHEN and SYDVKM. CDR3 sequence: CASSLPSGKDTQYF. The CDR3 DNA follows: TGTGCCAGCAGTTTACCAAGCGGGAAAGATACGCAGTATTTT.

The chain employs TRBV11-3 and TRBJ2-3, with D unresolved. The V and J ends lost 0 bases and 5 bases respectively, with 6 bases between them. The CDR3 covers 13 residues. Germline V gene lookup returns CDR1 SGHNT and CDR2 YENEEA. The CDR3 protein is CASSLEAGDTQYF. As DNA, the CDR3 is TGTGCCAGCAGCTTAGAGGCTGGAGATACGCAGTATTTT. The whole variable domain, remainder taken from reference TRBV11-3 and TRBJ2-3, is EAGVVQSPRYKIIEKKQPVAFWCNPISGHNTLYWYLQNLGQGPELLIRYENEEAVDDSQLPKDRFSAERLKGVDSTLKIQPAELGDSAVYLCASSLEAGDTQYFGPGTRLTVL.

This chain links TRBV5-6 with TRBJ2-7; maybe TRBD1 (6 bases). Trimming stripped 0 bases from V and 3 bases from J, with 13 bases between. CDR3 length: 15 amino acids. The germline gives CDR1 SGHDT, CDR2 YYEEEE. The CDR3 reads CASSLGQVLGYEQYF. In nucleotides, the CDR3 is TGTGCCAGCAGCTTGGGACAGGTCCTTGGCTACGAGCAGTACTTC. Together with reference TRBV5-6 and TRBJ2-7, the CDR3 gives the full variable domain: DAGVTQSPTHLIKTRGQQVTLRCSPKSGHDTVSWYQQALGQGPQFIFQYYEEEERQRGNFPDRFSGHQFPNYSSELNVNALLLGDSALYLCASSLGQVLGYEQYFGPGTRLTVT.

The genes are TRBV28 and TRBJ2-5; 7 nucleotides agree with TRBD1. The J call may be in error: the DNA end matches TRBJ2-7 better. CDR1 and CDR2 (germline): MDHEN, SYDVKM. The CDR3 contains 14 residues. This CDR3 reads CASRKSTGSSEQYF. As DNA, the CDR3 is TGTGCCAGCAGGAAATCGACAGGGTCAAGCGAGCAGTACTTC.

The rearrangement uses TRBV28 and TRBJ2-5; 9 bases agree with TRBD1. Germline loops: CDR1 MDHEN, CDR2 SYDVKM. There are 15 residues in the CDR3. Trimming removed 6 bases from V and 5 bases from J; junction bases left unmatched: 10. The CDR3 here is CASSSGTGYGETQYF. The CDR3 coding sequence is TGTGCCAGCAGCAGTGGGACAGGGTATGGGGAGACCCAGTACTTC.

This rearrangement joins TRBV5-4 to TRBJ2-1; no firm D call. This CDR3 has 15 residues. The germline V and J ends were trimmed by 4 bases and 3 bases, with 14 bases remaining between them. Germline-derived CDR1 and CDR2 are SGHNT and YYREEE (reference sequence). CDR3 loop: CASSADLVGYNEQFF. In DNA form, the CDR3 reads TGTGCCAGCAGCGCGGACCTGGTTGGCTACAATGAGCAGTTCTTC. The complete variable domain, with remaining parts taken from reference TRBV5-4 and TRBJ2-1, reads ETGVTQSPTHLIKTRGQQVTLRCSSQSGHNTVSWYQQALGQGPQFIFQYYREEENGRGNFPPRFSGLQFPNYSSELNVNALELDDSALYLCASSADLVGYNEQFFGPGTRLTVL.

This chain joins TRBV6-5 and TRBJ2-6; D remains ambiguous. This CDR3 is 16 amino acids long. Per the germline V gene, CDR1 is MNHEY and CDR2 is SVGAGI. V shed 2 bases and J shed 2 bases, with 10 bases lying between them. The CDR3 reads CASSYTAPPGANVLTF. The CDR3 DNA reads as TGTGCCAGCAGTTACACGGCGCCCCCTGGGGCCAACGTCCTGACTTTC.

The rearrangement uses TRBV4-1 and TRBJ2-2; perhaps TRBD2 as D (6 bases). CDR1 is MGHRA and CDR2 is YSYEKL in the germline V gene. V lost 1 base, J lost 5 bases, and 20 bases lay in between. The CDR3 spans 18 residues. The CDR3 DNA follows: TGCGCCAGCAGCCAAGTTACGGGGCCAGGAGGAGGGACCGGGGAGCTGTTTTTT. Its protein is CASSQVTGPGGGTGELFF.